This TCR beta chain stems from a study of response to subunit inactivated influenza vaccine (dated 2018 in TCRdb). Some background on the complete study: The study used deep quantitative T cell receptor repertoire profiling to track responses to a trivalent subunit inactivated influenza vaccine.

Library creation used RT-PCR. Sequencing was performed on an Illumina HiSeq 2500. The public reads were reprocessed in TCRdb via fastp at Q25 and MiXCR, keeping in-frame beta chains. Each record represents a unique CDR3 protein, reported with the most common genes and DNA among its rows. This sample comprises hundreds of thousands of distinct CDR3 sequences, under 15% of them detected only once. The ten largest clones capture around 13% of the sample. Measured from the cysteine to the phenylalanine, the CDR3 is 13 residues long. The sequence is cut down to CDR3 DNA, 39 bases in frame from base 1. CDR1 is given as MNHEY and CDR2 as SVGEGT, both from the germline V gene. The V and J ends are trimmed by 3 bases and 9 bases, leaving 14 bases between them. In regard to this clonotype: It has no known antigen specificity. No clone much larger than this one lies a single base away; base qualities are absent.

The label giving this sample's time point can be read as: approximately 40 days after influenza vaccine administration. Findings and caveats that apply to the study as a whole: The authors suggested that each seasonal influenza vaccination may recruit only a limited number of new T cells.

This specimen was PBMCs from blood, taken roughly 48 days after vaccination. This clonotype was obtained from a man aged 50 to 60 who received an inactivated influenza vaccine. Donor details come from another sample of the same person, matched by shared clones. The rearrangement combines TRBV6-2 or TRBV6-3 with TRBJ1-1; possibly the D gene is TRBD1, per 5 matching bases. The CDR3 has the sequence CASSYDGWDQAFF. In nucleotide form, the sequence is TGTGCCAGCAGTTATGACGGTTGGGACCAAGCTTTCTTT.